This T cell receptor beta chain was observed in a study of beta chain features in type 1 diabetes. Study-level findings and limits: More deletions and fewer insertions at VDJ junctions were found in patients with type 1 diabetes. PCR might preferentially amplify shorter templates, equally in patients and controls.

One heparinised draw, averaging around 120 mL, was taken per donor. Sorting based on CD45RO/CCR7/CD25/CD127/CD95/CD27 separated CD4+ naive, central memory, regulatory and stem cell-like memory cells. This clone was picked up a small number of times. What it binds is not known. Expressed TCRB transcripts were sequenced because the isolated RNA had all been reverse transcribed beforehand. The protocol was immunoSEQ multiplex PCR, while the TCRdb copy is restricted to in-frame clones and leaves out a portion. The sample has approximately 160,000 clones; approximately 9% are singletons. Specimen: central memory CD4+ T cells from blood. This clonotype was obtained from a young woman in good health.

CDR3 region: CASSFQGSQNTEAFF. The CDR3, as DNA: TGTGCCAGCAGCTTTCAGGGGTCGCAGAACACTGAAGCTTTCTTT. The V call is TRBV11-2, the J call TRBJ1-1; D is possibly TRBD1 (6 bases). Germline CDR1 and CDR2: SGHAT and FQNNGV. The CDR3 has 15 residues. The V gene lost 3 bases and the J gene lost 1 base, with 12 bases spanning the gap. Filled out from reference TRBV11-2 and TRBJ1-1, the complete variable domain reads EAGVAQSPRYKIIEKRQSVAFWCNPISGHATLYWYQQILGQGPKLLIQFQNNGVVDDSQLPKDRFSAERLKGVDSTLKIQPAKLEDSAVYLCASSFQGSQNTEAFFGQGTRLTVV.